This T cell receptor (beta chain) was captured in a study of T cells expressing NK-cell markers. Germline V gives CDR1 SGHRS, CDR2 YFSETQ. CDR3 length equals 16 residues. Production of TCR beta cDNA relied on 5'RACE template switching with UMIs. From its re-call of the 5' RACE reads, TCRdb lists each CDR3 protein once, without DNA. The sample holds 150,000 to 170,000 distinct CDR3 sequences. Study-wide results and limits: Dominant NKG2C+ clonotypes in about six donors made up roughly 1.0-7.0% of CD8+ T cells.

In the case of this clonotype: The antigen remains unidentified.

The V and J genes are TRBV5-1 and TRBJ2-2; TCRdb picks TRBD2, but there is no DNA to check that call. The sequence derives from a woman between 50 and 59 years old in good health. Material: blood T cells: a sorted CD56 or NKG2C T cell subset, CD4+ or CD8+ T cells, or bulk PBMC T cells (not recorded which). The CDR3: CASSPERGADTGELFF.